The 27 T cell receptor beta chains listed next were all sequenced from one sample in a study of T cell changes during pregnancy in multiple sclerosis. The assay was immunoSEQ multiplex PCR, and TCRdb's table has in-frame clones only and misses some. The sample holds over 65,000 clones, around 93% seen once. The source material was peripheral blood, sampled in the first trimester of pregnancy. All receptors derive from a female donor in good health, enrolled as a control in a pregnancy study.

V usage is TRBV9 and J usage is TRBJ1-5; possibly TRBD1 for D (5 bases). This CDR3 spans 14 amino acids. From germline, CDR1 is SGDLS and CDR2 YYNGEE. Between the trimmed V and J ends, which lost 2 bases and 6 bases, there was a span of 12 bases. CDR3 nucleotides: TGTGCCAGCAGCGTCGGGACTGTAGGTCAGCCCCAGCATTTT. It is translated as CASSVGTVGQPQHF.

The rearrangement links TRBV30 to TRBJ2-5; 11 nucleotides line up with TRBD2. J gave up 5 bases and V 4 bases, and 3 bases lay outside the gene matches. Germline lookup yields CDR1 GTSNPN and CDR2 SVGIG (reference sequence). The CDR3 totals 13 residues. This chain's CDR3 is CAWTTSGVETQYF. CDR3 DNA: TGTGCCTGGACGACTAGCGGGGTGGAGACCCAGTACTTC.

This sequence joins TRBV28 and TRBJ2-2, with 7 bases that match TRBD1. J was trimmed by 3 bases and V by 4 bases; bases with no gene match: 8. Per germline, CDR1 MDHEN and CDR2 SYDVKM. This CDR3 is built from 16 residues. As DNA, the CDR3 is TGTGCCAGCAGTTCCTCCCGGGACAGTTACACCGGGGAGCTGTTTTTT. Translated, it gives CASSSSRDSYTGELFF. Filled out from reference TRBV28 and TRBJ2-2, the complete variable domain reads DVKVTQSSRYLVKRTGEKVFLECVQDMDHENMFWYRQDPGLGLRLIYFSYDVKMKEKGDIPEGYSVSREKKERFSLILESASTNQTSMYLCASSSSRDSYTGELFFGEGSRLTVL.

The chain carries TRBV5-1 and TRBJ1-5; weak D call: TRBD1 (6 bases). Germline V gene sequence: CDR1 SGHRS, CDR2 YFSETQ. V lost 2 bases and J lost 1, with 13 bases in between. CDR3 length: 16 residues. The CDR3 spells CASSLPQGLSNQPQHF. The DNA of the CDR3 is TGCGCCAGCAGCTTACCTCAGGGGTTAAGCAATCAGCCCCAGCATTTT.

V usage is TRBV6-5 and J usage is TRBJ2-3; 8 nucleotides line up with TRBD2. V lost 4 bases to trimming and J lost 13 bases; unmatched junction nucleotides: 4. The germline V gene encodes CDR1 MNHEY and CDR2 SVGAGI. CDR3 length: 11 amino acids. The CDR3 DNA follows: TGTGCCAGCAGTTCGGGGACTAGTGAGTATTTT. Encoded protein: CASSSGTSEYF.

DNA for the CDR3: TGCAGTGCGATAAGCGGCGAGACCCAGTACTTC. Translation gives CSAISGETQYF. The chain links TRBV20-1 to TRBJ2-5, with a possible D match to TRBD2 (5 bases). Per the germline V gene, CDR1 is DFQATT and CDR2 is SNEGSKA (reference sequence). This CDR3 is built from 11 residues. V dropped 6 bases and J dropped 5 bases, with 10 bases sitting between them.

The V gene is TRBV2, the J gene TRBJ2-1, with 7 nucleotides matching TRBD2. V was pared by 7 bases and J by 3 bases, with 0 bases of the junction left unmatched. This CDR3 has 12 residues. Germline V lookup: CDR1 SNHLY, CDR2 FYNNEI. CDR3 loop: CASTSGYNEQFF. In DNA form, the CDR3 reads TGTGCCAGCACTAGCGGCTACAATGAGCAGTTCTTC.

The chain is built from TRBV18 and TRBJ2-1; D possibly corresponds to TRBD2 (5 bases). Trimming left V 0 bases short and J 8 bases short, with 11 bases between. The CDR3 runs to 14 residues. Germline CDR1 and CDR2: KGHSH and LQKENI. CDR3 bases: TGTGCCAGCTCACCACCCGGGGTTTTCGATGAGCAGTTCTTC. Its protein is CASSPPGVFDEQFF.

The V call is TRBV11-1, the J call TRBJ1-1; D gene ambiguous. The CDR3 consists of 12 residues. The ends were cut back, 5 bases at V and 0 bases at J, with 4 bases in the middle. From germline, CDR1 is SGHAT and CDR2 FQDESV (reference sequence). The CDR3 loop reads CASSQMNTEAFF. The CDR3 nucleotides read TGTGCCAGCAGCCAAATGAACACTGAAGCTTTCTTT.

The chain recombines TRBV9 with TRBJ2-5, with a possible D match to TRBD2 (6 bases). Germline CDR1 and CDR2: SGDLS and YYNGEE. The CDR3 runs 15 residues. Trimming left V 3 bases short and J 5 bases short, with 17 bases between. This chain's CDR3 is CASSDRAGGGETQYF. The CDR3 DNA follows: TGTGCCAGCAGCGACCGGGCCGGCGGAGGGGAGACCCAGTACTTC.

The chain uses TRBV5-4 and TRBJ1-2, with 7 bases that match TRBD1. This CDR3 spans 14 amino acids. J was trimmed by 7 bases and V by 4 bases; bases with no gene match: 10. The germline V gene has CDR1 SGHNT and CDR2 YYREEE (reference sequence). The CDR3 DNA reads TGTGCCAGCAGCGCCCGGGACAGAGCCGCTGGCTACACCTTC. Protein sequence: CASSARDRAAGYTF. Filled out from reference TRBV5-4 and TRBJ1-2, the complete variable domain reads ETGVTQSPTHLIKTRGQQVTLRCSSQSGHNTVSWYQQALGQGPQFIFQYYREEENGRGNFPPRFSGLQFPNYSSELNVNALELDDSALYLCASSARDRAAGYTFGSGTRLTVV.

The chain couples TRBV12-2 to TRBJ1-1; TRBD1, the table's D call, lacks a check against the DNA. TRBV12-2 is a documented pseudogene. This CDR3 has 14 residues. CDR3 DNA: TGTGCAAGTCGCCTGGGACAGGGTTGCGCTGAAGCTTTCTTT. It encodes CASRLGQGCAEAFF.

The chain combines TRBV13 with TRBJ2-3; TRBD2 agrees at 9 bases. The CDR3 runs 16 residues. The germline V gene encodes CDR1 PRHDT and CDR2 FYEKMQ (reference sequence). V trimming: 1 base; J trimming: 2 bases; junction bases outside the gene matches: 4. The chain's CDR3 is CASSLAASGATDTQYF. As DNA, the CDR3 is TGTGCCAGCAGCTTAGCGGCTAGCGGGGCCACAGATACGCAGTATTTT.

The chain links TRBV2 to TRBJ2-3, with D possibly TRBD2 on 5 matching bases. Germline-derived CDR1 and CDR2 are SNHLY and FYNNEI. Trimming pared 6 bases from V and 1 base from J, leaving 8 bases between. The CDR3 loop spans 13 amino acids. The CDR3 region is CASSDSGTDTQYF. The CDR3 DNA is TGTGCCAGCAGCGATAGCGGCACAGATACGCAGTATTTT.

The chain has TRBV30 and TRBJ2-7; 7 bases agree with TRBD1. CDR1 is GTSNPN, CDR2 SVGIG, per germline (reference sequence). The J segment lost 3 bases and the V segment lost 2 bases, leaving 10 bases of the junction unmatched. This CDR3 is 15 amino acids long. CDR3 coding DNA: TGTGCCTGGAGTTCCCCGGGACAGAAAGGCTACGAGCAGTACTTC. Its protein product is CAWSSPGQKGYEQYF.

The chain links TRBV7-3 to TRBJ2-1; D is ambiguous. V was trimmed by 0 bases and J by 2 bases, leaving 8 bases between them. The CDR3 runs 15 residues. Germline V gives CDR1 SGHTA, CDR2 FQGTGA. The CDR3 DNA reads as TGTGCCAGCAGCTTAACTAGCACAACCTACAATGAGCAGTTCTTC. The encoded protein is CASSLTSTTYNEQFF.

The genes are TRBV5-1 and TRBJ2-2; 7 nucleotides match TRBD1. The germline V gene has CDR1 SGHRS and CDR2 YFSETQ. The CDR3 extends over 16 amino acids. The ends lost 4 bases at V and 1 base at J; junction bases unmatched: 7. CDR3 DNA sequence: TGCGCCAGCAGCCCCCTAGGACAGGTGAACACCGGGGAGCTGTTTTTT. It translates to CASSPLGQVNTGELFF.

In DNA form, the CDR3 reads TGTGCCAGCGGACGGACTGTATTTGGCTACACCTTC. Its translation: CASGRTVFGYTF. The chain is built from TRBV7-9 and TRBJ1-2; D ambiguous. Germline CDR1 and CDR2: SEHNR and FQNEAQ (reference sequence). The germline V and J ends were trimmed by 8 bases and 7 bases, with 14 bases remaining between them. This CDR3 spans 12 amino acids.

The CDR3 region has the DNA TGTGCCACCAAACGGGAGTCTGGGGCCAACGTCCTGACTTTC. Translating gives CATKRESGANVLTF. J is TRBJ2-6 and V is TRBV19; D is perhaps TRBD2 (6 bases). CDR1 is LNHDA, CDR2 SQIVND, per germline (reference sequence). This CDR3 comprises 14 residues. The germline V and J ends were trimmed by 10 bases and 1 base, with 11 bases remaining between them.

The CDR3 protein is CASSSRDSLIEAFF. Written as DNA, the CDR3 is TGTGCCAGCAGCAGCCGGGACAGTCTAATTGAAGCTTTCTTT. This chain connects TRBV13 to TRBJ1-1; the match to TRBD1 covers 7 bases. This CDR3 is built from 14 residues. V lost 5 bases, J lost 7 bases, and 10 bases stayed unmatched. The germline gives CDR1 PRHDT, CDR2 FYEKMQ (reference sequence). Using reference TRBV13 and TRBJ1-1 for the parts outside the CDR3, the full variable domain is AAGVIQSPRHLIKEKRETATLKCYPIPRHDTVYWYQQGPGQDPQFLISFYEKMQSDKGSIPDRFSAQQFSDYHSELNMSSLELGDSALYFCASSSRDSLIEAFFGQGTRLTVV.

CDR3 amino acids: CASLGTGQRNTIYF. In DNA form, the CDR3 reads TGTGCCAGCCTAGGGACAGGACAAAGAAACACCATATATTTT. The chain employs TRBV19 and TRBJ1-3, with TRBD1 matching over 8 bases. The CDR3 extends over 14 amino acids. J gave up 5 bases and V 9 bases, and 9 bases lay outside the gene matches. Germline V CDR1 and CDR2: LNHDA, SQIVND (reference sequence).

J is TRBJ1-4 and V is TRBV18, with D unclear. CDR3 length: 14 residues. The ends were cut back, 4 bases at V and 6 bases at J, with 12 bases in the middle. Germline-derived CDR1 and CDR2 are KGHSH and LQKENI. The CDR3 loop reads CASSRRVGDEKLFF. Here the CDR3 DNA reads TGTGCCAGCTCACGTCGGGTAGGAGATGAAAAACTGTTTTTT.

This chain joins TRBV5-6 and TRBJ2-6; D gene uncertain. Germline V CDR1 and CDR2: SGHDT, YYEEEE. The CDR3 totals 17 residues. V lost 4 bases to trimming and J lost 1 base, with 15 bases between them. The CDR3: CASSGPSLLSGANVLTF. CDR3 DNA sequence: TGTGCCAGCAGCGGGCCCTCCCTGCTATCTGGGGCCAACGTCCTGACTTTC.

This chain links TRBV10-3 with TRBJ1-3; D is perhaps TRBD1 (5 bases). The length of the CDR3 is 15 residues. Trimming left V 2 bases short and J 2 bases short, with 10 bases between. In germline, CDR1 is ENHRY, CDR2 SYGVKD. CDR3 amino acids: CAISEAQGPGNTIYF. CDR3 bases: TGTGCCATCAGTGAGGCTCAGGGCCCTGGAAACACCATATATTTT.

This rearrangement joins TRBV6-5 to TRBJ1-1, with 7 nucleotides matching TRBD1. Germline CDR1 and CDR2: MNHEY and SVGAGI. The CDR3 runs 12 residues. V dropped 4 bases and J dropped 6; count of bases not matched to a gene: 2. The CDR3 here is CASSSRGSEAFF. In DNA form, the CDR3 reads TGTGCCAGCAGTTCCAGGGGGTCTGAAGCTTTCTTT.

This chain joins TRBV7-6 and TRBJ2-1; 12 positions match TRBD2. Germline lookup yields CDR1 SGHVS and CDR2 FNYEAQ. The CDR3 length is 14 residues. With 4 bases clipped from V and 7 bases from J, the junction kept 2 bases outside the gene matches. The CDR3 DNA follows: TGTGCCAGCAGCTCTAGCGGGGGGGGTAATGAGCAGTTCTTC. Translating gives CASSSSGGGNEQFF.

The chain links TRBV4-3 to TRBJ2-7; TRBD2 might be the D (7 bases). The V end was cut by 1 base, the J end by 3 bases, with 13 bases between. The CDR3 is made up of 15 amino acids. Germline V gene data show CDR1 as LGHNA and CDR2 as YSLEER. The CDR3 spells CASSQGAGAGYEQYF. CDR3 in DNA: TGCGCCAGCAGCCAAGGGGCGGGGGCGGGCTACGAGCAGTACTTC.